These 25 T cell receptor beta chains came from one sample sequenced in a study of cytomegalovirus exposure and HLA in healthy donors. Researchers ran the PCR with 60 Vbeta and 13 Jbeta primers. Only in-frame clones appear in the TCRdb table, and some are missing; sequencing was by immunoSEQ multiplex PCR. Seen here are more than 90,000 clones, roughly three quarters observed once, and the top ten hold roughly a sixth. Sequenced input: PBMCs. Receptor source: a man aged 50 to 60 in good health and CMV-seropositive.

This clone was picked up one time. The J gene is TRBJ1-4, the V gene TRBV13; no clear D gene. Trimming removed 2 bases from V and 4 bases from J, with 8 bases in between. This CDR3 is 14 amino acids long. Germline V gene lookup returns CDR1 PRHDT and CDR2 FYEKMQ (reference sequence). As DNA, the CDR3 is TGTGCCAGCAGCTTATCCCCAGATAATGAAAAACTGTTTTTT. This translates into CASSLSPDNEKLFF.

The gene calls are TRBV27 and TRBJ2-1, with 12 bases that match TRBD2. CDR1 MNHEY and CDR2 SMNVEV come from the germline V gene (reference sequence). This CDR3 has 16 amino acids. The ends lost 5 bases at V and 1 base at J; junction bases unmatched: 3. This chain's CDR3 is CASSALAGGSYNEQFF. The CDR3 DNA reads as TGTGCCAGCAGTGCCCTAGCGGGAGGGTCCTACAATGAGCAGTTCTTC.

This chain uses TRBV28 with TRBJ2-4, with D possibly being TRBD1 (6 bases). V lost 5 bases and J lost 6, with 17 bases in between. The CDR3 totals 15 residues. The V gene's germline CDR1 is MDHEN and CDR2 SYDVKM. The CDR3 protein is CASSPGQMKGNIQYF. For the CDR3, the DNA is TGTGCCAGCAGTCCTGGACAGATGAAGGGAAACATTCAGTACTTC.

The genes are TRBV10-1 and TRBJ2-4, with D maybe TRBD2 (6 bases). Germline assignment: CDR1 WNHNN and CDR2 SYGVQD (reference sequence). V lost 2 bases to trimming and J lost 6 bases, with 14 bases between them. This CDR3 comprises 15 residues. CDR3 loop: CASSESSGGGNIQYF. The CDR3 nucleotides are TGCGCCAGCAGTGAGAGTTCTGGGGGAGGAAACATTCAGTACTTC.

The chain uses TRBV19 and TRBJ2-7; TRBD2 matches 11 bases. The CDR3 is 18 amino acids. V lost 0 bases to trimming and J lost 1 base; unmatched junction nucleotides: 8. Germline V lookup: CDR1 LNHDA, CDR2 SQIVND (reference sequence). This CDR3 is CASSIDLGSGRESYEQYF. Written as DNA, the CDR3 is TGTGCCAGTAGTATAGATCTTGGTAGCGGGAGGGAGTCCTACGAGCAGTACTTC.

The V call is TRBV19, the J call TRBJ2-7; 8 positions match TRBD2. Germline CDR1 reads LNHDA; CDR2 reads SQIVND (reference sequence). The CDR3 length is 14 residues. Unmatched junction bases numbered 5, after V lost 5 bases and J lost 2 bases. CDR3 loop: CASSSASGPYEQYF. CDR3 nucleotides: TGTGCCAGTAGTTCGGCTAGCGGGCCCTACGAGCAGTACTTC. The whole variable domain, remainder taken from reference TRBV19 and TRBJ2-7, is DGGITQSPKYLFRKEGQNVTLSCEQNLNHDAMYWYRQDPGQGLRLIYYSQIVNDFQKGDIAEGYSVSREKKESFPLTVTSAQKNPTAFYLCASSSASGPYEQYFGPGTRLTVT.

V gene TRBV19 combines with J gene TRBJ2-5, with D perhaps matching TRBD2 (5 bases). CDR3 length: 12 residues. Germline V gene lookup returns CDR1 LNHDA and CDR2 SQIVND (reference sequence). Trimming took 8 bases from V and 1 from J, leaving 8 bases between them. CDR3 bases: TGTGCCAGTTTAGGGAGCCAAGAGACCCAGTACTTC. It codes for CASLGSQETQYF.

The gene calls are TRBV5-1 and TRBJ2-3, with 12 bases matching TRBD1. Germline assignment: CDR1 SGHRS and CDR2 YFSETQ. Unmatched junction bases numbered 12, after V lost 7 bases and J lost 6 bases. The CDR3 is 16 residues long. DNA for the CDR3: TGCGCCAGCTCCGTCTCGGGACAGGGGGCGCCGGATACGCAGTATTTT. It yields the protein CASSVSGQGAPDTQYF.

The chain employs TRBV11-1 and TRBJ2-5, with D possibly matching TRBD1 (7 bases). The CDR3 contains 14 residues. Trimming removed 5 bases from V and 3 bases from J, with 13 bases in between. Germline CDR1 SGHAT, CDR2 FQDESV (reference sequence). The CDR3 DNA reads as TGTGCCAGCAGCCCCCAGGGGGAGGAAGAGACCCAGTACTTC. This encodes CASSPQGEEETQYF.

The chain recombines TRBV7-8 with TRBJ2-1, with TRBD1 matching over 8 bases. V gave up 1 base and J gave up 6 bases; unmatched junction bases: 8. This CDR3 contains 16 residues. Germline V gives CDR1 SGHVS, CDR2 FQNEAQ. CDR3 residues: CASSLGTGSFGNEQFF. DNA for the CDR3: TGTGCCAGCAGCTTAGGGACAGGGAGTTTTGGCAATGAGCAGTTCTTC.

The V call is TRBV5-6, the J call TRBJ1-2; a possible D gene is TRBD1 (5 bases). This CDR3 region has 14 residues. V lost 4 bases, J lost 3 bases, and 13 bases lay in between. Germline V gene sequence: CDR1 SGHDT, CDR2 YYEEEE. In DNA form, the CDR3 reads TGTGCCAGCAGCGGGGGGGGAGGTTACTATGGCTACACCTTC. It specifies CASSGGGGYYGYTF.

J is TRBJ2-1 and V is TRBV27, with 9 positions matching TRBD2. The junction had 13 bases not matched to a gene; V was cut back by 7 bases and J by 9 bases. The germline CDR1 and CDR2 sequences are MNHEY and SMNVEV (reference sequence). This CDR3 contains 15 residues. CDR3 sequence (DNA): TGTGCCAGCACTCGCGGGAGGGCCTTGGGTAGTGAGCAGTTCTTC. Protein product: CASTRGRALGSEQFF.

This chain's CDR3 is CASSLLGGHQPQHF. CDR3 DNA sequence: TGTGCCAGCAGTTTATTAGGGGGCCATCAGCCCCAGCATTTT. The rearrangement joins TRBV28 to TRBJ1-5; 7 bases map to TRBD1. With 1 base clipped from V and 5 bases from J, the junction kept 2 bases outside the gene matches. CDR1 and CDR2 (germline): MDHEN, SYDVKM. This CDR3 contains 14 residues.

This clone was counted only a few times. The rearrangement joins TRBV27 to TRBJ2-7; 8 bases match TRBD1. This CDR3 comprises 13 residues. CDR1 and CDR2 (germline): MNHEY, SMNVEV (reference sequence). Unmatched junction bases numbered 4, after V lost 5 bases and J lost 4 bases. The CDR3 nucleotides are TGTGCCAGCAGTCCGCGACAGGGGTACGAGCAGTACTTC. It yields the protein CASSPRQGYEQYF.

The V call is TRBV28, the J call TRBJ2-2; 8 nucleotides align to TRBD1. The trim removed 4 bases at V and 7 bases at J, leaving 11 bases unmatched. The CDR3 has 16 residues. Germline V CDR1 and CDR2: MDHEN, SYDVKM. The DNA for the CDR3 is TGTGCCAGCAGTTCGGCTGGGACAGGACGGGGCGGGGAGCTGTTTTTT. It specifies CASSSAGTGRGGELFF.

This chain connects TRBV27 to TRBJ1-6, with TRBD1 as a possible D gene (5 bases). Trimming removed 2 bases from V and 5 bases from J, with 7 bases in between. The length of the CDR3 is 14 residues. The germline V gene encodes CDR1 MNHEY and CDR2 SMNVEV (reference sequence). The DNA for the CDR3 is TGTGCCAGCAGTTTAAGGGGTAATAATTCACCCCTCCACTTT. This sequence encodes CASSLRGNNSPLHF.

The gene calls are TRBV7-2 and TRBJ2-1, with 7 bases lining up with TRBD1. With V trimmed by 6 bases and J by 0 bases, 5 bases remained unmatched. Germline V gives CDR1 SGHTA, CDR2 FQGNSA. The length of the CDR3 is 15 residues. CDR3 sequence reads: CASRAGGTSYNEQFF. The CDR3 DNA follows: TGTGCCAGCAGGGCAGGGGGTACCTCCTACAATGAGCAGTTCTTC.

The chain recombines TRBV11-3 with TRBJ2-2, with D tentatively TRBD2 (5 bases). Germline V CDR1 and CDR2: SGHNT, YENEEA. The ends were cut back, 6 bases at V and 6 bases at J, with 11 bases in the middle. CDR3 length: 13 amino acids. CDR3: CASSQRGPGELFF. In DNA, the CDR3 is TGTGCCAGCAGTCAACGGGGTCCCGGGGAGCTGTTTTTT. The entire variable domain, with the rest obtained from reference TRBV11-3 and TRBJ2-2, is as follows: EAGVVQSPRYKIIEKKQPVAFWCNPISGHNTLYWYLQNLGQGPELLIRYENEEAVDDSQLPKDRFSAERLKGVDSTLKIQPAELGDSAVYLCASSQRGPGELFFGEGSRLTVL.

CDR3 protein: CASSRAGQGDNQPQHF. In DNA, the CDR3 is TGTGCCAGCAGCCGAGCGGGACAGGGGGACAATCAGCCCCAGCATTTT. V gene TRBV5-6 combines with J gene TRBJ1-5; 11 bases agree with TRBD1. J lost 3 bases, V lost 4 bases, and 6 bases had no gene match. This CDR3 contains 16 residues. The germline CDR1 and CDR2 sequences are SGHDT and YYEEEE. The variable domain in full, with the rest retrieved from reference TRBV5-6 and TRBJ1-5, is DAGVTQSPTHLIKTRGQQVTLRCSPKSGHDTVSWYQQALGQGPQFIFQYYEEEERQRGNFPDRFSGHQFPNYSSELNVNALLLGDSALYLCASSRAGQGDNQPQHFGDGTRLSIL.

This chain connects TRBV18 to TRBJ2-1; 11 bases align to TRBD2. V lost 3 bases, J lost 5 bases, and 6 bases stayed unmatched. This CDR3 is 16 amino acids long. Germline V gives CDR1 KGHSH, CDR2 LQKENI. CDR3 nucleotide sequence: TGTGCCAGCTCACCCTTAGCGGGAGGGCCACACAATGAGCAGTTCTTC. It encodes CASSPLAGGPHNEQFF.

J is TRBJ1-2 and V is TRBV9, with D maybe TRBD1 (5 bases). Germline assignment: CDR1 SGDLS and CDR2 YYNGEE. Deletions cut 0 bases from V and 8 bases from J, with 8 bases between. The length of the CDR3 is 12 residues. The CDR3: CASSVVGVGYTF. As DNA, the CDR3 is TGTGCCAGCAGCGTAGTAGGGGTCGGCTACACCTTC.

The chain carries TRBV6-1 and TRBJ1-1; D might be TRBD1 (6 bases). Trimming removed 3 bases at V and 11 bases at J, with 16 bases between. Germline loops: CDR1 MNHNS, CDR2 SASEGT. The CDR3 has 13 residues. Here the CDR3 reads CASSEGLRGNAFF. Here the CDR3 DNA reads TGTGCCAGCAGTGAGGGATTAAGGGGGAACGCTTTCTTT.

V gene TRBV6-5 combines with J gene TRBJ2-1; maybe TRBD2 (6 bases). V lost 2 bases and J 0 bases, leaving 8 bases between the germline ends. The CDR3 is 15 amino acids. Germline CDR1 reads MNHEY; CDR2 reads SVGAGI. The CDR3 DNA follows: TGTGCCAGCAGTTACGGGGGGAACTCCTACAATGAGCAGTTCTTC. Its translation is CASSYGGNSYNEQFF.

This rearrangement joins TRBV18 to TRBJ2-3, with 7 nucleotides matching TRBD2. This CDR3 region has 15 residues. V dropped 1 base and J dropped 2; count of bases not matched to a gene: 3. The germline gives CDR1 KGHSH, CDR2 LQKENI. Here the CDR3 DNA reads TGTGCCAGCTCACCACTTGCGGGGGACACAGATACGCAGTATTTT. Translation: CASSPLAGDTDTQYF.

This sequence joins TRBV6-1 and TRBJ2-1; TRBD2 aligns across 8 bases. CDR1 and CDR2 (germline): MNHNS, SASEGT. The CDR3 extends over 15 amino acids. Losses at the gene ends were 7 bases for V and 4 bases for J; bases not matched to a gene: 9. For the CDR3, the DNA is TGTGCCAGCAACACACTAGCGGAAGAATACAATGAGCAGTTCTTC. Protein: CASNTLAEEYNEQFF.